What follows are 31 T cell receptor beta chains derived from one specimen sequenced in a study of shared clonotypes between healthy human individuals. It was CD45RO-negative cells, positively selected for CCR7, that made up naive CD8 cells, with terminally differentiated effector memory CD45RA+ cells excluded. Profiling relied on immunoSEQ multiplex PCR, and the TCRdb table lists in-frame clones only, not all of them. The data show about 680,000 clones, with 92% seen just once and roughly 24% held by the top ten. Specimen: naive CD8+ T cells sorted from blood. The receptors were gathered from a young man in good health.

This clone was picked up one time. The chain combines TRBV11-2 with TRBJ2-1, with TRBD2 matching 8 bases. Germline loops: CDR1 SGHAT, CDR2 FQNNGV. This CDR3 contains 14 residues. Losses at the gene ends were 1 base for V and 8 bases for J; bases not matched to a gene: 4. The CDR3 loop is CASSLVPGGDEQFF. The CDR3 DNA reads TGTGCCAGCAGCTTAGTTCCGGGAGGGGATGAGCAGTTCTTC.

The rearrangement joins TRBV7-6 to TRBJ2-7; no reliable D call. In germline, CDR1 is SGHVS, CDR2 FNYEAQ. This CDR3 has 15 residues. V shed 2 bases and J shed 3 bases, with 14 bases lying between them. The DNA for the CDR3 is TGTGCCAGCAGCTTAAACCTCCGCGGATTCTACGAGCAGTACTTC. It encodes CASSLNLRGFYEQYF.

J is TRBJ1-4 and V is TRBV4-1; D call uncertain. The CDR3 covers 16 residues. In germline, CDR1 is MGHRA, CDR2 YSYEKL. V was clipped by 4 bases and J by 6 bases, with 18 bases between them. CDR3 DNA: TGCGCCAGCAGCCTCGGAGCAGGCAGGCTAGATGAAAAACTGTTTTTT. Protein: CASSLGAGRLDEKLFF.

J is TRBJ2-1 and V is TRBV19; no reliable D call. Germline CDR1 and CDR2: LNHDA and SQIVND (reference sequence). The CDR3 spans 16 residues. Trimming shortened V by 5 bases and J by 0 bases, and 14 bases separated the two germline ends. The CDR3 DNA sequence: TGTGCCAGTAGTTTGAGCCTGCGGAGCTCCTACAATGAGCAGTTCTTC. Encoded protein: CASSLSLRSSYNEQFF.

The V and J genes are TRBV5-5 and TRBJ2-7; 9 bases align to TRBD2. V dropped 1 base and J dropped 4; count of bases not matched to a gene: 6. Per germline, CDR1 SGHKS and CDR2 YYEKEE (reference sequence). The CDR3 runs to 15 residues. CDR3 loop: CASSLPSGIFYEQYF. Written as DNA, the CDR3 is TGTGCCAGCAGCTTGCCTAGCGGGATATTTTACGAGCAGTACTTC.

V and J are TRBV27 and TRBJ2-3, with 7 bases identical to TRBD1. The germline V gene has CDR1 MNHEY and CDR2 SMNVEV (reference sequence). The CDR3 is made up of 15 amino acids. V lost 5 bases to trimming and J lost 2 bases; unmatched junction nucleotides: 7. In DNA, the CDR3 is TGTGCCAGCAGTCCGGACAGGCCCAACACAGATACGCAGTATTTT. Residues: CASSPDRPNTDTQYF.

The rearrangement links TRBV27 to TRBJ1-2; D not certain. Trimming removed 4 bases from V and 7 bases from J, with 7 bases in between. Germline CDR1 and CDR2: MNHEY and SMNVEV (reference sequence). The length of the CDR3 is 11 residues. In DNA form, the CDR3 reads TGTGCCAGCAGTTCCCAAGGTGGCTACACCTTC. Protein: CASSSQGGYTF.

The chain uses TRBV11-2 and TRBJ2-2; the D gene is possibly TRBD2 (5 bases). CDR3 length: 16 residues. Germline CDR1 reads SGHAT; CDR2 reads FQNNGV. V lost 7 bases and J 7 bases, leaving 22 bases between the germline ends. CDR3 in amino acids: CASTSYGERTYGELFF. In DNA form, the CDR3 reads TGTGCCAGCACCTCTTACGGGGAGCGTACATACGGGGAGCTGTTTTTT.

V is TRBV6-1 and J is TRBJ2-1; 10 bases are shared with TRBD1. The CDR3 is made up of 13 amino acids. Germline CDR1 is MNHNS and CDR2 is SASEGT. The V segment lost 7 bases and the J segment 4 bases; nucleotides outside the gene matches: 1. The CDR3 DNA reads as TGTGCCAGCAAGGGACAGGGGTACAATGAGCAGTTCTTC. As protein: CASKGQGYNEQFF.

The rearrangement links TRBV7-4 to TRBJ1-1; 8 bases map to TRBD1. Trimming cost V 4 bases and J 5 bases; bases outside gene matches: 9. The germline V gene has CDR1 SGHVT and CDR2 SQSDAQ. The CDR3 is 15 amino acids. The CDR3 sequence is CASSSAGGRWTEAFF. DNA for the CDR3: TGTGCCAGCAGCTCTGCAGGGGGCCGGTGGACTGAAGCTTTCTTT. The variable domain in full, completed from reference TRBV7-4 and TRBJ1-1, reads GAGVSQSPRYKVAKRGRDVALRCDSISGHVTLYWYRQTLGQGSEVLTYSQSDAQRDKSGRPSGRFSAERPERSVSTLKIQRTEQGDSAVYLCASSSAGGRWTEAFFGQGTRLTVV.

The genes are TRBV23-1 and TRBJ1-2, with D unresolved. TRBV23-1 is an ORF for which the function is uncertain. V lost 4 bases, J lost 5 bases, and 8 bases lay in between. The CDR3 extends over 12 amino acids. Here the CDR3 reads CASSRKGYGYTF. CDR3 DNA: TGCGCCAGCAGTCGAAAGGGATATGGCTACACCTTC.

The V call is TRBV6-1, the J call TRBJ2-7; 7 bases match TRBD1. Germline V gene sequence: CDR1 MNHNS, CDR2 SASEGT. Trimming cost V 2 bases and J 3 bases; bases outside gene matches: 10. This CDR3 comprises 16 residues. The chain's CDR3 is CASSELSGGNFYEQYF. In nucleotides, the CDR3 is TGTGCCAGCAGTGAACTTTCAGGGGGTAATTTCTACGAGCAGTACTTC.

V usage is TRBV7-9 and J usage is TRBJ2-2; possibly TRBD2 for D (6 bases). Trimming took off 10 bases at V and 6 bases at J, with 12 bases between the two ends. Germline V lookup: CDR1 SEHNR, CDR2 FQNEAQ (reference sequence). The CDR3 extends over 12 amino acids. The CDR3 sequence is CATNSGAGELFF. DNA of the CDR3: TGTGCCACCAATTCGGGGGCCGGGGAGCTGTTTTTT. Filled out from reference TRBV7-9 and TRBJ2-2, the complete variable domain reads DTGVSQNPRHKITKRGQNVTFRCDPISEHNRLYWYRQTLGQGPEFLTYFQNEAQLEKSRLLSDRFSAERPKGSFSTLEIQRTEQGDSAMYLCATNSGAGELFFGEGSRLTVL.

The chain recombines TRBV25-1 with TRBJ2-1, with D possibly called TRBD1 or TRBD2 (5 bases each). The CDR3 is made up of 11 amino acids. With 2 bases removed from V and 9 bases from J, the gap between germline ends came to 5 bases. Germline CDR1 MGHDK, CDR2 SYGVNS. The CDR3 DNA reads TGTGCCAGCAGTGAAGGGGGTGAGCAGTTCTTC. This translates into CASSEGGEQFF.

The gene calls are TRBV5-1 and TRBJ2-5; 8 bases match TRBD1. The CDR3 loop spans 15 amino acids. V shed 4 bases and J 4 bases; nucleotides not matched to a gene: 9. Germline V lookup: CDR1 SGHRS, CDR2 YFSETQ. The CDR3 region is CASSKFDRGRETQYF. Here the CDR3 DNA reads TGCGCCAGCAGCAAATTTGACAGGGGTAGAGAGACCCAGTACTTC.

V gene TRBV28 combines with J gene TRBJ2-7; 8 bases match TRBD1. CDR1 and CDR2 (germline): MDHEN, SYDVKM. The CDR3 loop spans 14 amino acids. Trimming removed 5 bases from V and 5 bases from J; junction bases left unmatched: 8. This chain's CDR3 is CASSEIGRGHEQYF. CDR3 in DNA: TGTGCCAGCAGTGAAATCGGCAGGGGGCACGAGCAGTACTTC. The complete variable domain, with remaining parts taken from reference TRBV28 and TRBJ2-7, reads DVKVTQSSRYLVKRTGEKVFLECVQDMDHENMFWYRQDPGLGLRLIYFSYDVKMKEKGDIPEGYSVSREKKERFSLILESASTNQTSMYLCASSEIGRGHEQYFGPGTRLTVT.

The chain uses TRBV10-1 and TRBJ2-3; TRBD2 aligns across 9 bases. The J segment lost 2 bases and the V segment lost 0 bases, leaving 3 bases of the junction unmatched. This CDR3 spans 16 amino acids. The germline CDR1 and CDR2 sequences are WNHNN and SYGVQD (reference sequence). CDR3 in amino acids: CASSESLAGYTDTQYF. The CDR3 DNA follows: TGCGCCAGCAGTGAGTCGCTAGCGGGGTACACAGATACGCAGTATTTT.

Regarding this clone: Other DNA variants within this sample encode the same CDR3. The chain links TRBV29-1 to TRBJ2-1; no clear D. Per the germline V gene, CDR1 is SQVTM and CDR2 is ANQGSEA. This CDR3 is 13 amino acids long. The V and J ends lost 4 bases and 0 bases respectively, with 7 bases between them. CDR3 in amino acids: CSVALSSYNEQFF. Here the CDR3 DNA reads TGCAGCGTTGCGCTAAGCTCCTACAATGAGCAGTTCTTC.

The chain carries TRBV6-5 and TRBJ2-7; possibly TRBD1 for D (5 bases). V shed 4 bases and J shed 4 bases, with 14 bases lying between them. CDR1 is MNHEY and CDR2 is SVGAGI in the germline V gene. CDR3 length equals 14 residues. CDR3 residues: CASSFYADSYEQYF. DNA of the CDR3: TGTGCCAGCAGTTTCTACGCCGACAGTTACGAGCAGTACTTC.

The rearrangement links TRBV7-9 to TRBJ2-2; no clear D gene. This CDR3 spans 15 amino acids. Per germline, CDR1 SEHNR and CDR2 FQNEAQ (reference sequence). V was pared by 4 bases and J by 4 bases, with 13 bases between. The CDR3 nucleotides read TGTGCCAGCAGCTCCTCACTCGGGTCCACCGGGGAGCTGTTTTTT. Its protein product is CASSSSLGSTGELFF.

V and J are TRBV20-1 and TRBJ1-1, with D unclear. CDR1 and CDR2 (germline): DFQATT, SNEGSKA (reference sequence). The V end lost 5 bases, the J end lost 5 bases, and 9 bases lay between the germline ends. This CDR3 has 11 amino acids. The CDR3 here is CSAAPRTEAFF. The CDR3 DNA reads TGCAGTGCTGCACCCCGGACTGAAGCTTTCTTT.

The J gene is TRBJ1-1, the V gene TRBV5-1, with D possibly being TRBD1 (5 bases). Trimming pared 4 bases from V and 4 bases from J, leaving 20 bases between. This CDR3 spans 16 amino acids. Germline V gene data show CDR1 as SGHRS and CDR2 as YFSETQ. CDR3 coding DNA: TGCGCCAGCAGCCGCTCTGGTGACAGAAAGGGCACTGAAGCTTTCTTT. This gives the protein CASSRSGDRKGTEAFF. The complete variable domain, with remaining parts taken from reference TRBV5-1 and TRBJ1-1, reads KAGVTQTPRYLIKTRGQQVTLSCSPISGHRSVSWYQQTPGQGLQFLFEYFSETQRNKGNFPGRFSGRQFSNSRSEMNVSTLELGDSALYLCASSRSGDRKGTEAFFGQGTRLTVV.

The chain has TRBV29-1 and TRBJ2-2; no clear D gene. This CDR3 region has 15 residues. V lost 0 bases to trimming and J lost 4 bases, with 12 bases between them. In germline, CDR1 is SQVTM, CDR2 ANQGSEA. This chain's CDR3 is CSVEDLGKFTGELFF. The CDR3 DNA follows: TGCAGCGTTGAAGATCTAGGGAAATTCACCGGGGAGCTGTTTTTT.

The rearrangement links TRBV28 to TRBJ2-7; D uncertain. Germline V gene data show CDR1 as MDHEN and CDR2 as SYDVKM. The CDR3 has 14 amino acids. V dropped 6 bases and J dropped 4 bases, with 16 bases sitting between them. The DNA for the CDR3 is TGTGCCAGCAGACTCGGCGGTACAGCTTACGAGCAGTACTTC. Translating gives CASRLGGTAYEQYF.

J is TRBJ2-2 and V is TRBV27; 7 bases line up with TRBD1. Per germline, CDR1 MNHEY and CDR2 SMNVEV (reference sequence). CDR3 size: 15 residues. V gave up 6 bases and J gave up 0 bases; unmatched junction bases: 4. CDR3 protein: CASRTTGSNTGELFF. CDR3 sequence (DNA): TGTGCCAGCAGAACGACAGGGTCGAACACCGGGGAGCTGTTTTTT.

This sequence joins TRBV29-1 and TRBJ2-7; TRBD1 matches 9 bases. Per germline, CDR1 SQVTM and CDR2 ANQGSEA. The CDR3 contains 14 residues. V lost 6 bases to trimming and J lost 1 base; unmatched junction nucleotides: 7. CDR3 nucleotides: TGCAGCGTGGTGCTGGACAGGGGATCCTACGAGCAGTACTTC. This gives the protein CSVVLDRGSYEQYF.

This clone occurred once. The V gene is TRBV7-2, the J gene TRBJ1-2; the match to TRBD1 covers 7 bases. The CDR3 sequence is 17 residues long. Germline V gives CDR1 SGHTA, CDR2 FQGNSA. The trim removed 3 bases at V and 5 bases at J, leaving 15 bases unmatched. CDR3 region: CASSFTFFDRDGYGYTF. CDR3 coding DNA: TGTGCCAGCAGCTTCACCTTCTTTGACAGGGACGGATATGGCTACACCTTC.

The chain employs TRBV4-2 and TRBJ2-7; maybe TRBD1 (6 bases). Between the trimmed V and J ends, which lost 0 bases and 7 bases, there was a span of 19 bases. The V gene's germline CDR1 is LGHNA and CDR2 YNFKEQ. The CDR3 has 16 amino acids. The CDR3 is CASSQDESRGRVEQYF. The DNA of the CDR3 is TGTGCCAGCAGCCAAGATGAATCCAGGGGTCGGGTGGAGCAGTACTTC.

The V gene is TRBV4-1, the J gene TRBJ2-6; no firm D call. This CDR3 comprises 13 residues. Germline CDR1 MGHRA, CDR2 YSYEKL. Trimming removed 4 bases at V and 0 bases at J, with 1 base between. Here the CDR3 reads CASSPSGANVLTF. In DNA form, the CDR3 reads TGCGCCAGCAGCCCCTCTGGGGCCAACGTCCTGACTTTC.

This chain links TRBV4-3 with TRBJ2-7; 9 nucleotides agree with TRBD1. CDR1 and CDR2 (germline): LGHNA, YSLEER. The CDR3 is made up of 16 amino acids. V shed 2 bases, J shed 3 bases, and the junction held 8 bases outside the gene matches. The CDR3 loop reads CASSQMETGGRYEQYF. The CDR3 DNA reads TGCGCCAGCAGCCAAATGGAGACAGGGGGTCGCTACGAGCAGTACTTC.

The chain has TRBV7-9 and TRBJ2-5, with 8 bases aligning to TRBD1. The junction had 8 bases not matched to a gene; V was cut back by 5 bases and J by 6 bases. The CDR3 length is 14 residues. The germline V gene has CDR1 SEHNR and CDR2 FQNEAQ (reference sequence). In DNA, the CDR3 is TGTGCCAGCAGCCATCACGACAGGGGCCAGACCCAGTACTTC. Translation gives CASSHHDRGQTQYF.